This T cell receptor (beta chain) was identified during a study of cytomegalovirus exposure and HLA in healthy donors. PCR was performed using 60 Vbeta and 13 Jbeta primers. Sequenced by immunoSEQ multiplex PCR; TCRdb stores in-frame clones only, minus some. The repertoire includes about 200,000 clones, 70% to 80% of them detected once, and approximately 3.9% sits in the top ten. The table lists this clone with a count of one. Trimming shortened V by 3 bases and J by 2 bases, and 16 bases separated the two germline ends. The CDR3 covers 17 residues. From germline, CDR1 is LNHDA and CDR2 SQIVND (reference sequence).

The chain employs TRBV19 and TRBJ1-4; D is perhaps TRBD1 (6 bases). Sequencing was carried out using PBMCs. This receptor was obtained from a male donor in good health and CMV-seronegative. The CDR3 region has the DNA TGTGCCAGTAGTATGGGGGCCGGGGCCAGGACTAATGAAAAACTGTTTTTT. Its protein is CASSMGAGARTNEKLFF.